Following are 2 T cell receptor beta chains from one sample sequenced in a study of graft-versus-host responses after intestinal transplantation (dated by TCRdb to about 2021). The library came from the immunoSEQ multiplex PCR assay. As stored in TCRdb, this immuneACCESS dataset retains in-frame rearrangements with V and J assigned. A fraction of the clones does not appear; measured against another copy, unresolved V genes explain less than half of the discrepancy, and the remainder lacks a known reason. For this sample there are around 20,000 clones; around 80% appear just once. About 1.9% of the sample is in the top ten clones. Sample: PBMCs, taken 14 days after transplant. The receptors were gathered from a human patient who received an intestinal transplant, so some T cells may come from the graft donor.

The CDR3 nucleotides are TGTGCCAGCAGCTTGGAGTGGACTAGCGACTACAATGAGCAGTTCTTC. Encoded protein: CASSLEWTSDYNEQFF. This chain uses TRBV5-5 with TRBJ2-1, with 9 bases aligning to TRBD2. V dropped 0 bases and J dropped 3; count of bases not matched to a gene: 4. Germline loops: CDR1 SGHKS, CDR2 YYEKEE (reference sequence). This CDR3 contains 16 residues. The full variable domain, completed using reference TRBV5-5 and TRBJ2-1, is DAGVTQSPTHLIKTRGQQVTLRCSPISGHKSVSWYQQVLGQGPQFIFQYYEKEERGRGNFPDRFSARQFPNYSSELNVNALLLGDSALYLCASSLEWTSDYNEQFFGPGTRLTVL.

The chain links TRBV27 to TRBJ1-2, with D unresolved. Germline CDR1 MNHEY, CDR2 SMNVEV (reference sequence). CDR3 length: 14 residues. Trimming removed 0 bases from V and 4 bases from J, with 9 bases in between. CDR3 DNA: TGTGCCAGCAGTTTATCGGTGGCATCCTATGGCTACACCTTC. Its translation: CASSLSVASYGYTF.